The 32 T cell receptor beta chains in this list originate from one sample, sequenced in a study of blood T cell repertoires in COVID-19. Profiled with immunoSEQ multiplex PCR; TCRdb holds only in-frame clones, not every one. The table records about 260,000 clones, 88% of them present only once. Sequencing input: PBMCs or T cells enriched from blood (not recorded which). The receptor set was obtained from a woman aged 50 to 60 who had recovered from COVID-19.

The V call is TRBV24-1, the J call TRBJ1-5; 8 bases are shared with TRBD1. V gave up 5 bases and J gave up 5 bases; unmatched junction bases: 10. Germline assignment: CDR1 KGHDR and CDR2 SFDVKD. This CDR3 contains 16 residues. The CDR3, as DNA: TGTGCCACCAGTGGAGGGACAGGACCCCCCCATCAGCCCCAGCATTTT. The encoded protein is CATSGGTGPPHQPQHF.

The rearrangement uses TRBV5-1 and TRBJ1-3; 7 bases are shared with TRBD1. V trimming: 0 bases; J trimming: 4 bases; junction bases outside the gene matches: 4. This CDR3 has 15 residues. Germline assignment: CDR1 SGHRS and CDR2 YFSETQ. CDR3 bases: TGCGCCAGCAGCTTGGAGGGGGCGCGCGGAAACACCATATATTTT. It yields the protein CASSLEGARGNTIYF.

The chain combines TRBV21-1 with TRBJ1-2; the listed D gene, TRBD1, was not tested against the DNA. TRBV21-1 is a pseudogene locus. The CDR3 totals 16 residues. CDR3 in DNA: TGTGCCAGCAGCAAAGGCCCGAAGGGGATGGTCTATGGCTACACCTTC. This gives the protein CASSKGPKGMVYGYTF.

This clone has a single count. This chain links TRBV20-1 with TRBJ2-1; TRBD2 might be the D (5 bases). V was trimmed by 3 bases and J by 0 bases, leaving 15 bases between them. Germline assignment: CDR1 DFQATT and CDR2 SNEGSKA (reference sequence). CDR3 length: 16 residues. CDR3 coding DNA: TGCAGTGCTAGTTTAATAGCGACGAGCTCCTACAATGAGCAGTTCTTC. Protein sequence: CSASLIATSSYNEQFF.

The chain combines TRBV4-2 with TRBJ2-1, with D possibly TRBD2 on 6 matching bases. The CDR3 runs to 16 residues. Trimming removed 2 bases from V and 4 bases from J, with 15 bases in between. Germline-derived CDR1 and CDR2 are LGHNA and YNFKEQ. The CDR3 bases are TGTGCCAGCAGCCAAAATAGTCGACTAGATTACAATGAGCAGTTCTTC. It encodes CASSQNSRLDYNEQFF.

This clone has only one observation. The chain couples TRBV19 to TRBJ1-5, with D tentatively TRBD1 (6 bases). Trimming stripped 5 bases from V and 0 bases from J, with 11 bases between. This CDR3 region has 15 residues. CDR1 LNHDA and CDR2 SQIVND come from the germline V gene (reference sequence). CDR3 sequence (DNA): TGTGCCAGTAGTCAGACAGGAGATAGCAATCAGCCCCAGCATTTT. It yields the protein CASSQTGDSNQPQHF.

This rearrangement joins TRBV6-2 or TRBV6-3 to TRBJ1-6; no clear D. Germline CDR1 and CDR2: MNHEY and SVGEGT. The CDR3 length is 13 residues. Trimming took off 5 bases at V and 7 bases at J, with 9 bases between the two ends. The CDR3, as DNA: TGTGCCAGCAGTGTCGAGGGAAATTCACCCCTCCACTTT. Translating gives CASSVEGNSPLHF.

The chain is built from TRBV7-9 and TRBJ1-2, with 7 bases fitting TRBD1. This CDR3 region has 15 residues. Germline V gives CDR1 SEHNR, CDR2 FQNEAQ (reference sequence). The trim removed 0 bases at V and 4 bases at J, leaving 5 bases unmatched. This chain's CDR3 is CASSLALTGAYGYTF. The CDR3, as DNA: TGTGCCAGCAGCTTAGCGCTAACAGGGGCCTATGGCTACACCTTC.

J is TRBJ2-7 and V is TRBV28; D gene ambiguous. V was clipped by 1 base and J by 6 bases, with 10 bases between them. The CDR3 contains 13 residues. Germline assignment: CDR1 MDHEN and CDR2 SYDVKM. CDR3 coding DNA: TGTGCCAGCAGTTTATCCCGCTCCGGCGAGCAGTACTTC. Translation: CASSLSRSGEQYF. Filled out from reference TRBV28 and TRBJ2-7, the complete variable domain reads DVKVTQSSRYLVKRTGEKVFLECVQDMDHENMFWYRQDPGLGLRLIYFSYDVKMKEKGDIPEGYSVSREKKERFSLILESASTNQTSMYLCASSLSRSGEQYFGPGTRLTVT.

This chain links TRBV9 with TRBJ2-1, with 8 bases that match TRBD2. V gave up 4 bases and J gave up 0 bases; unmatched junction bases: 6. CDR1 and CDR2 from the germline V gene are SGDLS and YYNGEE. The CDR3 totals 16 residues. In DNA, the CDR3 is TGTGCCAGCAGCCCACTAGCGGCGAGCTCCTACAATGAGCAGTTCTTC. This translates into CASSPLAASSYNEQFF.

Here the CDR3 DNA reads TGTGCCAGCAGCTTACACAGGGTCGACACCGGGGAGCTGTTTTTT. This translates into CASSLHRVDTGELFF. The chain has TRBV5-5 and TRBJ2-2, with D perhaps TRBD1 (6 bases). Trimming stripped 2 bases from V and 3 bases from J, with 11 bases between. The CDR3 consists of 15 residues. CDR1 is SGHKS, CDR2 YYEKEE, per germline (reference sequence).

The rearrangement joins TRBV24-1 to TRBJ2-7; 8 nucleotides align to TRBD1. Germline V gene data show CDR1 as KGHDR and CDR2 as SFDVKD. The CDR3 runs to 13 residues. After removal of 4 bases from V and 8 bases from J, the junction contained 6 bases not matched to a gene. CDR3 sequence reads: CATSEPDRGKQYF. The CDR3 region has the DNA TGTGCCACCAGTGAACCAGACAGGGGAAAGCAGTACTTC.

CDR3 residues: CAWDRASGTEAFF. The CDR3 DNA reads TGTGCCTGGGACAGGGCCTCGGGCACTGAAGCTTTCTTT. This chain uses TRBV30 with TRBJ1-1, with 7 bases matching TRBD1. Trimming removed 5 bases from V and 4 bases from J; junction bases left unmatched: 7. The CDR3 spans 13 residues. The germline CDR1 and CDR2 sequences are GTSNPN and SVGIG (reference sequence).

The rearrangement joins TRBV28 to TRBJ1-2; the D gene is possibly TRBD1 (5 bases). V was trimmed by 7 bases and J by 8 bases, leaving 14 bases between them. The CDR3 runs 12 residues. Germline V CDR1 and CDR2: MDHEN, SYDVKM. CDR3: CASIPGGGGYTF. The CDR3 DNA reads TGTGCCAGCATTCCCGGGGGGGGAGGCTACACCTTC.

The J gene is TRBJ2-7, the V gene TRBV19, with 7 bases matching TRBD1. Germline lookup yields CDR1 LNHDA and CDR2 SQIVND (reference sequence). Trimming took 1 base from V and 6 from J; bases not matched to a gene: 9. The CDR3 contains 15 residues. The CDR3 loop reads CASSIALAGGFEQYF. The CDR3 nucleotides read TGTGCCAGTAGTATAGCCCTCGCAGGGGGATTCGAGCAGTACTTC.

V gene TRBV28 combines with J gene TRBJ1-5, with a weak D call TRBD1 (6 bases). With 4 bases removed from V and 5 bases from J, the gap between germline ends came to 15 bases. Per germline, CDR1 MDHEN and CDR2 SYDVKM. The CDR3 loop spans 15 amino acids. This chain's CDR3 is CASSSSGDAHQPQHF. The CDR3 DNA is TGTGCCAGCAGTTCGTCAGGGGATGCTCATCAGCCCCAGCATTTT.

This clone was recorded once. The chain uses TRBV6-5 and TRBJ2-5; D gene ambiguous. The germline gives CDR1 MNHEY, CDR2 SVGAGI. V lost 5 bases, J lost 1 base, and 5 bases lay in between. CDR3 length: 12 residues. The CDR3 region has the DNA TGTGCCAGCAGTCTAATCCAAGAGACCCAGTACTTC. This codes for CASSLIQETQYF.

The rearrangement joins TRBV3-1 (or the pseudogene TRBV3-2) to TRBJ2-1; TRBD2 aligns across 9 bases. Germline V gene data show CDR1 as LGHDT and CDR2 as YNNKEL (reference sequence). Trimming took 4 bases from V and 9 from J; bases not matched to a gene: 13. The CDR3 has 16 amino acids. The CDR3 coding sequence is TGTGCCAGCAGCCGGTGGGGTGTAGCGGGGGACGTTGAGCAGTTCTTC. The encoded protein is CASSRWGVAGDVEQFF.

The chain combines TRBV5-4 with TRBJ1-2; D is possibly TRBD1 (6 bases). Germline V gene sequence: CDR1 SGHNT, CDR2 YYREEE (reference sequence). The CDR3 extends over 13 amino acids. Trimming cost V 6 bases and J 3 bases, with 12 bases left between them. The CDR3 loop reads CASMSGEYYGYTF. CDR3 DNA: TGTGCCAGCATGTCAGGGGAATACTATGGCTACACCTTC.

The gene calls are TRBV5-4 and TRBJ2-7; D is undetermined. Germline CDR1 and CDR2: SGHNT and YYREEE (reference sequence). The CDR3 runs to 15 residues. V lost 3 bases and J lost 1, with 14 bases in between. The CDR3 DNA sequence: TGTGCCAGCAGCTCCCAAATGGCAGGATCCTACGAGCAGTACTTC. Translation: CASSSQMAGSYEQYF. The complete variable domain, with remaining parts taken from reference TRBV5-4 and TRBJ2-7, reads ETGVTQSPTHLIKTRGQQVTLRCSSQSGHNTVSWYQQALGQGPQFIFQYYREEENGRGNFPPRFSGLQFPNYSSELNVNALELDDSALYLCASSSQMAGSYEQYFGPGTRLTVT.

The chain employs TRBV18 and TRBJ1-1; tentatively, D is TRBD1 (5 bases). The CDR3 sequence is 14 residues long. V dropped 5 bases and J dropped 1 base, with 11 bases sitting between them. Germline values: CDR1 KGHSH, CDR2 LQKENI. CDR3 nucleotide sequence: TGTGCCAGCTCAACTCTGACAGAGAACACTGAAGCTTTCTTT. This codes for CASSTLTENTEAFF.

The chain carries TRBV9 and TRBJ1-2; 8 bases fit TRBD1. The CDR3 is 16 residues long. With V trimmed by 4 bases and J by 5 bases, 13 bases remained unmatched. Germline CDR1 and CDR2: SGDLS and YYNGEE. The CDR3 region has the DNA TGTGCCAGCAGCCTCCCGGGTGCCAGGGGGCCATATGGCTACACCTTC. Protein product: CASSLPGARGPYGYTF.

The chain carries TRBV27 and TRBJ1-2; weak D call: TRBD1 (6 bases). The CDR3 extends over 13 amino acids. Germline CDR1 is MNHEY and CDR2 is SMNVEV (reference sequence). V was trimmed by 6 bases and J by 7 bases, leaving 15 bases between them. The CDR3: CASRPQGDGGYTF. In DNA, the CDR3 is TGTGCCAGCAGGCCACAGGGAGACGGTGGCTACACCTTC.

V and J are TRBV4-3 and TRBJ2-5; 10 bases line up with TRBD2. The V gene end was trimmed by 0 bases and the J gene end by 5 bases; junction bases not matched to a gene: 9. Per the germline V gene, CDR1 is LGHNA and CDR2 is YSLEER. The CDR3 covers 17 residues. The DNA for the CDR3 is TGCGCCAGCAGCCAAGATTTCCTAGCGGGAGCCGGGGAGACCCAGTACTTC. This gives the protein CASSQDFLAGAGETQYF.

The chain couples TRBV11-3 to TRBJ1-4; D not certain. V was clipped by 6 bases and J by 8 bases, with 19 bases between them. This CDR3 spans 15 amino acids. Germline V lookup: CDR1 SGHNT, CDR2 YENEEA. CDR3 sequence reads: CASSHLARRGEKLFF. The CDR3 nucleotides read TGTGCCAGCAGTCATCTAGCCAGAAGAGGCGAAAAACTGTTTTTT.

The rearrangement uses TRBV2 and TRBJ1-5; possible D gene TRBD1, 6 bases. CDR1 and CDR2 (germline): SNHLY, FYNNEI. Trimming stripped 6 bases from V and 7 bases from J, with 19 bases between. The CDR3 consists of 15 residues. CDR3 amino acids: CASSVQGPTVQPQHF. The CDR3, as DNA: TGTGCCAGCAGCGTACAGGGCCCGACCGTCCAGCCCCAGCATTTT.

J is TRBJ1-2 and V is TRBV20-1; D not resolved. The V gene lost 2 bases and the J gene lost 8 bases, with 9 bases spanning the gap. Germline V gene lookup returns CDR1 DFQATT and CDR2 SNEGSKA (reference sequence). The CDR3 is made up of 11 amino acids. CDR3: CSARPPFGYTF. CDR3 coding DNA: TGCAGTGCTAGACCCCCTTTCGGCTACACCTTC.

The chain recombines TRBV7-3 with TRBJ2-1; 7 nucleotides agree with TRBD2. With V trimmed by 1 base and J by 6 bases, 6 bases remained unmatched. The CDR3 contains 15 residues. Germline CDR1 and CDR2: SGHTA and FQGTGA. CDR3 protein: CASSLKGTTPNEQFF. The CDR3 DNA reads as TGTGCCAGCAGCTTAAAGGGGACTACCCCCAATGAGCAGTTCTTC.

V is TRBV19 and J is TRBJ2-6, with a possible D match to TRBD1 (5 bases). The CDR3 is 15 residues long. V was shortened by 7 bases and J by 0 bases, with 10 bases between the two germline ends. Per the germline V gene, CDR1 is LNHDA and CDR2 is SQIVND (reference sequence). As DNA, the CDR3 is TGTGCCAGTAAAGACAGACGCTCTGGGGCCAACGTCCTGACTTTC. Translating it yields CASKDRRSGANVLTF.

This clone showed up many times. This chain links TRBV4-3 with TRBJ1-4; 11 bases line up with TRBD1. J was trimmed by 0 bases and V by 0 bases; bases with no gene match: 9. CDR1 is LGHNA, CDR2 YSLEER, per germline. The CDR3 runs 20 residues. CDR3 protein: CASSQEAGTGGFATNEKLFF. For the CDR3, the DNA is TGCGCCAGCAGCCAAGAAGCCGGGACAGGGGGTTTTGCAACTAATGAAAAACTGTTTTTT.

In this sample, this clone turned up once. The chain employs TRBV7-8 and TRBJ2-7; 7 bases agree with TRBD2. CDR3 size: 17 residues. Germline V gives CDR1 SGHVS, CDR2 FQNEAQ. The J segment lost 6 bases and the V segment lost 3 bases, leaving 17 bases of the junction unmatched. In DNA, the CDR3 is TGTGCCAGCAGCTTCCTAGCGGAGGTCCAAGGTCGTGGCGAGCAGTACTTC. Translated, it gives CASSFLAEVQGRGEQYF.

This chain links TRBV6-2 or TRBV6-3 with TRBJ2-1; no definite D call. The germline CDR1 and CDR2 sequences are MNHEY and SVGEGT. CDR3 length equals 13 residues. Between the trimmed V and J ends, which lost 5 bases and 9 bases, there was a span of 14 bases. CDR3: CASSTPSAGEQFF. The DNA for the CDR3 is TGTGCCAGCAGTACCCCCTCGGCAGGTGAGCAGTTCTTC.